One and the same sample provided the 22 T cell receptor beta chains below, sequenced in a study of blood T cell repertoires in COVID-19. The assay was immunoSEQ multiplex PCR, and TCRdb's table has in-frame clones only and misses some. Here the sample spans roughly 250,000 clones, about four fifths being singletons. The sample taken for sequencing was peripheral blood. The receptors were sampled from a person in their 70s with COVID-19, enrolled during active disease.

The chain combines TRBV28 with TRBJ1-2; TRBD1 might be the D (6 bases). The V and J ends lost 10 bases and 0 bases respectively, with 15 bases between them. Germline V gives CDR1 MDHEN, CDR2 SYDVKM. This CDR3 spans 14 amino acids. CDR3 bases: TGTGCCACCTTCCAGGGGCGAGCTAACTATGGCTACACCTTC. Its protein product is CATFQGRANYGYTF.

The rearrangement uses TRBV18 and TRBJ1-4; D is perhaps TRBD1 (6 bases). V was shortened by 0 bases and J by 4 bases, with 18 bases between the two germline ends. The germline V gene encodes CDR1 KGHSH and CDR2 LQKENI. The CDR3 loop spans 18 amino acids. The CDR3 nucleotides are TGTGCCAGCTCACCACCGACAACAGGGAGAGTTAGTAATGAAAAACTGTTTTTT. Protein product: CASSPPTTGRVSNEKLFF.

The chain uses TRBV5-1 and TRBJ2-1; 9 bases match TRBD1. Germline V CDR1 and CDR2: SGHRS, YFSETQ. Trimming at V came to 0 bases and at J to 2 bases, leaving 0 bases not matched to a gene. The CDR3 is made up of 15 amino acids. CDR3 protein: CASSLGTGAYNEQFF. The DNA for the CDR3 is TGCGCCAGCAGCTTGGGGACAGGGGCCTACAATGAGCAGTTCTTC. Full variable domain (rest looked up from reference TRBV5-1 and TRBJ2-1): KAGVTQTPRYLIKTRGQQVTLSCSPISGHRSVSWYQQTPGQGLQFLFEYFSETQRNKGNFPGRFSGRQFSNSRSEMNVSTLELGDSALYLCASSLGTGAYNEQFFGPGTRLTVL.

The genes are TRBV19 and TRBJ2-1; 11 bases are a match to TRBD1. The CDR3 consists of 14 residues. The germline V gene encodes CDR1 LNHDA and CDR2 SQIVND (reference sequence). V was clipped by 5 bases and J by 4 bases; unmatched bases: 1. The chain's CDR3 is CASSGQGAYNEQFF. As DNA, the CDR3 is TGTGCCAGTAGTGGACAGGGGGCGTACAATGAGCAGTTCTTC.

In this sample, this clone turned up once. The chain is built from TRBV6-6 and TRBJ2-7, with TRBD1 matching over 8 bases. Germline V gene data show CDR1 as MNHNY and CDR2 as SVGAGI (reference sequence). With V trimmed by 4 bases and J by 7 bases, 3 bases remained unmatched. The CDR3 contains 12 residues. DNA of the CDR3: TGTGCCAGCAGTTCCAGGGGGCGGGAGCAGTACTTC. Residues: CASSSRGREQYF.

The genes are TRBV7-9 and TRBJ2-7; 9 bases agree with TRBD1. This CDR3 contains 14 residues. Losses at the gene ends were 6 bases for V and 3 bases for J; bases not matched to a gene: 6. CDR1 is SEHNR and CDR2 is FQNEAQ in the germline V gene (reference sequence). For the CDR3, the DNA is TGTGCCAGCAGACCGACGGGACAGGGCTACGAGCAGTACTTC. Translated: CASRPTGQGYEQYF.

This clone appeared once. The CDR3 protein is CASSEDRGGADTQYF. The CDR3 bases are TGTGCCAGCAGTGAGGACAGGGGAGGGGCAGATACGCAGTATTTT. The chain employs TRBV2 and TRBJ2-3; 9 nucleotides match TRBD1. Trimming removed 3 bases from V and 4 bases from J; junction bases left unmatched: 5. CDR3 size: 15 residues. Looked up from germline, CDR1 is SNHLY and CDR2 is FYNNEI.

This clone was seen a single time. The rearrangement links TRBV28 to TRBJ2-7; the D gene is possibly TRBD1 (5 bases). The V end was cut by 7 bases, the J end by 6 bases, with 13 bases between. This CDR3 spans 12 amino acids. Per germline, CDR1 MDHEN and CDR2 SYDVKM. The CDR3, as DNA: TGTGCCAGCACCCGATCACAGGCCGAGCAGTACTTC. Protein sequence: CASTRSQAEQYF. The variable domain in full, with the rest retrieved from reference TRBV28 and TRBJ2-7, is DVKVTQSSRYLVKRTGEKVFLECVQDMDHENMFWYRQDPGLGLRLIYFSYDVKMKEKGDIPEGYSVSREKKERFSLILESASTNQTSMYLCASTRSQAEQYFGPGTRLTVT.

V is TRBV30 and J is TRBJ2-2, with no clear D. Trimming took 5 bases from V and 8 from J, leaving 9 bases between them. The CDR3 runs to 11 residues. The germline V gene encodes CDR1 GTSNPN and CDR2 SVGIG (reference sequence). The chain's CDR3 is CAWGTLGELFF. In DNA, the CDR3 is TGTGCCTGGGGTACACTAGGGGAGCTGTTTTTT.

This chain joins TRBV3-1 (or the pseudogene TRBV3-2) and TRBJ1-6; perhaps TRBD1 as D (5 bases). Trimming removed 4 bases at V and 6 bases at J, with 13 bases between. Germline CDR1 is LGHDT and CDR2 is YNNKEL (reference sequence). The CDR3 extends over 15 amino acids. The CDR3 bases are TGTGCCAGCAGCCCCCGGGCGGGGGGTAATTCACCCCTCCACTTT. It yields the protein CASSPRAGGNSPLHF.

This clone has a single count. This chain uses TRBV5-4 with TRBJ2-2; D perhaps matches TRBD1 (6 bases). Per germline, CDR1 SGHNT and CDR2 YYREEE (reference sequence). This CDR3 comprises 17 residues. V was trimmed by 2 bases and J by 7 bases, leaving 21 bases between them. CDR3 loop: CASSFYRVTMVGGELFF. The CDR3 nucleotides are TGTGCCAGCAGCTTTTACAGGGTTACGATGGTCGGCGGGGAGCTGTTTTTT.

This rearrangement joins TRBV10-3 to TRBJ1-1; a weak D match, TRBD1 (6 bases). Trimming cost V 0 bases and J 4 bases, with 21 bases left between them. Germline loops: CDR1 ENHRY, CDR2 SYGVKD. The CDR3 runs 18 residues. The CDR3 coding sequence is TGTGCCATCAGTGAGTCGTTTGGGGAAGGGGGTTTGGGCACTGAAGCTTTCTTT. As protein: CAISESFGEGGLGTEAFF.

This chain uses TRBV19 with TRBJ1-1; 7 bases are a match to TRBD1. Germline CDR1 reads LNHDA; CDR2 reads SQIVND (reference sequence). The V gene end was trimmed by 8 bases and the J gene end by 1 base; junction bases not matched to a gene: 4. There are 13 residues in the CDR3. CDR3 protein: CASQQGWNTEAFF. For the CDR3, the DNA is TGTGCCAGTCAACAGGGGTGGAACACTGAAGCTTTCTTT.

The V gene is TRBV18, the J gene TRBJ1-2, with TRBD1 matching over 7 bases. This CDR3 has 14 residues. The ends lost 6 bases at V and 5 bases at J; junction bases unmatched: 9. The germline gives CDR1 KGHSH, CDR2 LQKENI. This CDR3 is CASSPGDSLYGYTF. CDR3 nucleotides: TGTGCCAGCTCCCCGGGGGACAGCCTATATGGCTACACCTTC.

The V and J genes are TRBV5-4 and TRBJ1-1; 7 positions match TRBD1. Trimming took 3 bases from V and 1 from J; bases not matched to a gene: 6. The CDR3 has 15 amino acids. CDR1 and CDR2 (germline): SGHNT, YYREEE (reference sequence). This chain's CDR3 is CASSSPRQGNTEAFF. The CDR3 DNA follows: TGTGCCAGCAGCTCACCCCGACAGGGGAACACTGAAGCTTTCTTT.

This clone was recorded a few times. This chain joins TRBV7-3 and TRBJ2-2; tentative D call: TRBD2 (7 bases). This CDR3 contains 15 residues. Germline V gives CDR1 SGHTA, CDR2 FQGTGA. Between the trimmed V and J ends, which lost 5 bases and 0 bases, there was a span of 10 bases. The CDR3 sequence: CASSPGGPNTGELFF. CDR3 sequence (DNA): TGTGCCAGCAGCCCCGGGGGGCCGAACACCGGGGAGCTGTTTTTT. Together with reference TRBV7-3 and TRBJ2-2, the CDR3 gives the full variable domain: GAGVSQTPSNKVTEKGKYVELRCDPISGHTALYWYRQSLGQGPEFLIYFQGTGAADDSGLPNDRFFAVRPEGSVSTLKIQRTERGDSAVYLCASSPGGPNTGELFFGEGSRLTVL.

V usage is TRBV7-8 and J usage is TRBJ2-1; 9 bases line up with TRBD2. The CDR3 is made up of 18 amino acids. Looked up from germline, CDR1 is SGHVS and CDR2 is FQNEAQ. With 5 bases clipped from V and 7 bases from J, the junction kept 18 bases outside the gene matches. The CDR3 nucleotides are TGTGCCAGCAGCCGATACTTCACACCTAGCGGGAAATCGAATGAGCAGTTCTTC. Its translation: CASSRYFTPSGKSNEQFF.

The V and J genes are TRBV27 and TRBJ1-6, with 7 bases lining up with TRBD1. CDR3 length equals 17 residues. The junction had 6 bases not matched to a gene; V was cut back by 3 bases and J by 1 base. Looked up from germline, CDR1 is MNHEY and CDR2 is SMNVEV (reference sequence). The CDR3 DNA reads TGTGCCAGCAGTTTGCTTCGACAGGGTTCCTATAATTCACCCCTCCACTTT. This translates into CASSLLRQGSYNSPLHF.

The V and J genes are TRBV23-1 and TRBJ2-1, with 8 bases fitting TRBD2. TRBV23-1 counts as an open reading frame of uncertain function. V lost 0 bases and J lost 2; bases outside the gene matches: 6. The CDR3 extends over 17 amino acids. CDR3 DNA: TGCGCCAGCAGTCAATCGATTAGCGGGACCCCCTACAATGAGCAGTTCTTC. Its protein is CASSQSISGTPYNEQFF.

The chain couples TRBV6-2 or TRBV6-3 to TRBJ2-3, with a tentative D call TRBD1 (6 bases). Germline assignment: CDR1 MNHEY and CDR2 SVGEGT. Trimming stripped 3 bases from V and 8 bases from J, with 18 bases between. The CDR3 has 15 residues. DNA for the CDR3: TGTGCCAGCAGTTATGCGACAGCCCCACAGGGTACGCAGTATTTT. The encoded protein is CASSYATAPQGTQYF.

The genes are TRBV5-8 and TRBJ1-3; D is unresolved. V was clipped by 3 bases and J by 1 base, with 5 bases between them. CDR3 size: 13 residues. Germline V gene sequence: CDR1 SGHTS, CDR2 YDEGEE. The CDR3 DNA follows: TGTGCCAGCAGCTCGGGTTCTGGAAACACCATATATTTT. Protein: CASSSGSGNTIYF.

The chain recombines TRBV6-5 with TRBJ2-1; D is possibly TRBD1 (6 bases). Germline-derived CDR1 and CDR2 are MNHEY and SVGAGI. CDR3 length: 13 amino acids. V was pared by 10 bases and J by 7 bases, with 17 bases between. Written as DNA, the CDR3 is TGTGCCACAAACAGGGTTGAGAGAAATGAGCAGTTCTTC. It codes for CATNRVERNEQFF.